The 26 T cell receptor beta chains given below trace back to one sample, sequenced in a study of shared clonotypes between healthy human individuals (dated by TCRdb to the early 2020s). The library was built by means of the immunoSEQ multiplex PCR assay. TCRdb took over this immuneACCESS table, retaining in-frame rearrangements with V and J assigned. Such tables are incomplete; in checked studies, under half of the missing clones stem from an unresolved V gene, and the remainder is unexplained. The sample data list under 1 million clones, and more than 85% of these were observed just once. Of the sample, nearly 25% is held by the ten largest clones. For the CD8 naive samples, CD45RO-negative cells were positively selected for CCR7, yielding a CD45RA+CCR7+ population from which TemRA cells were excluded. Material: naive CD8+ T cells sorted from blood. This sample's cell subset or site label indicates: CD45RA+CCR7+. The receptors shown here come from a man aged 25 to 45 in good health.

The rearrangement uses TRBV5-5 and TRBJ2-5; tentative D call: TRBD1 (6 bases). Trimming pared 2 bases from V and 3 bases from J, leaving 8 bases between. The V gene's germline CDR1 is SGHKS and CDR2 YYEKEE (reference sequence). CDR3 length: 13 amino acids. CDR3 bases: TGTGCCAGCAGCTTTCCAGGGGAAGAGACCCAGTACTTC. It specifies CASSFPGEETQYF.

J is TRBJ2-5 and V is TRBV7-2; 8 bases line up with TRBD1. Germline V gene data show CDR1 as SGHTA and CDR2 as FQGNSA. V lost 5 bases to trimming and J lost 2 bases; unmatched junction nucleotides: 7. The CDR3 spans 15 residues. The CDR3 region is CASSINRGSQETQYF. The CDR3 DNA follows: TGTGCCAGCAGCATAAACAGGGGGAGTCAAGAGACCCAGTACTTC.

This clone was picked up a small number of times. The chain employs TRBV7-9 and TRBJ1-1; D is uncertain. V was cut by 4 bases and J by 4 bases, with 7 bases left in between. CDR1 is SEHNR and CDR2 is FQNEAQ in the germline V gene (reference sequence). This CDR3 region has 12 residues. CDR3 sequence (DNA): TGTGCCAGCAGCTCAGTGTCCACTGAAGCTTTCTTT. It specifies CASSSVSTEAFF.

The chain has TRBV5-4 and TRBJ2-7; TRBD2 matches 8 bases. Trimming removed 4 bases from V and 2 bases from J; junction bases left unmatched: 8. The CDR3 sequence is 15 residues long. From germline, CDR1 is SGHNT and CDR2 YYREEE (reference sequence). CDR3 DNA: TGTGCCAGCAGCCGGGGGGGGCCGGGGACCTACGAGCAGTACTTC. This gives the protein CASSRGGPGTYEQYF.

The gene calls are TRBV27 and TRBJ1-1; the D gene is possibly TRBD1 (6 bases). Trimming cost V 3 bases and J 3 bases, with 8 bases left between them. CDR1 is MNHEY, CDR2 SMNVEV, per germline (reference sequence). This CDR3 region has 13 residues. The CDR3 spells CASSLRGDTEAFF. For the CDR3, the DNA is TGTGCCAGCAGTTTGAGGGGGGACACTGAAGCTTTCTTT.

J is TRBJ1-5 and V is TRBV7-9, with 10 bases that match TRBD1. CDR3 size: 16 residues. Germline loops: CDR1 SEHNR, CDR2 FQNEAQ (reference sequence). The J segment lost 1 base and the V segment lost 5 bases, leaving 5 bases of the junction unmatched. Written as DNA, the CDR3 is TGTGCCAGCAGCCCAACGGACAGGGGGAGCAATCAGCCCCAGCATTTT. It is translated as CASSPTDRGSNQPQHF.

The genes are TRBV13 and TRBJ2-7; possible D gene TRBD1, 6 bases. The V end lost 0 bases, the J end lost 4 bases, and 16 bases lay between the germline ends. The length of the CDR3 is 16 residues. The V gene's germline CDR1 is PRHDT and CDR2 FYEKMQ (reference sequence). CDR3 bases: TGTGCCAGCAGCTTAGGCCAGGGGCCGGGCAGATACGAGCAGTACTTC. It yields the protein CASSLGQGPGRYEQYF.

The chain is built from TRBV7-2 and TRBJ2-2, with D hard to call. The germline V gene encodes CDR1 SGHTA and CDR2 FQGNSA. The CDR3 has 14 residues. Trimming cost V 6 bases and J 6 bases, with 14 bases left between them. The CDR3 here is CASSFSTGPGELFF. The CDR3 DNA reads as TGTGCCAGCAGTTTTAGTACGGGCCCCGGGGAGCTGTTTTTT. The whole variable domain, remainder taken from reference TRBV7-2 and TRBJ2-2, is GAGVSQSPSNKVTEKGKDVELRCDPISGHTALYWYRQSLGQGLEFLIYFQGNSAPDKSGLPSDRFSAERTGGSVSTLTIQRTQQEDSAVYLCASSFSTGPGELFFGEGSRLTVL.

J is TRBJ2-7 and V is TRBV6-6; unclear D gene. This CDR3 has 14 amino acids. Germline V gives CDR1 MNHNY, CDR2 SVGAGI (reference sequence). V was cut by 6 bases and J by 3 bases, with 15 bases left in between. The CDR3: CASSPNSAFYEQYF. The CDR3 DNA reads TGTGCCAGCAGCCCGAACAGTGCCTTCTACGAGCAGTACTTC.

The CDR3 protein is CASSLVGHGETQYF. The CDR3 nucleotides are TGTGCCAGCAGCTTAGTAGGTCACGGGGAGACCCAGTACTTC. V is TRBV7-2 and J is TRBJ2-5, with unresolved D. Trimming removed 1 base at V and 5 bases at J, with 11 bases between. Germline V lookup: CDR1 SGHTA, CDR2 FQGNSA. CDR3 length equals 14 residues.

The chain joins TRBV9 to TRBJ1-3, with D perhaps matching TRBD1 (6 bases). V was cut by 3 bases and J by 4 bases, with 17 bases left in between. The CDR3 covers 16 residues. Germline-derived CDR1 and CDR2 are SGDLS and YYNGEE. The CDR3 loop reads CASSGFRGGAGNTIYF. CDR3 bases: TGTGCCAGCAGCGGGTTTCGGGGGGGCGCAGGAAACACCATATATTTT.

This sequence joins TRBV4-3 and TRBJ2-7; 11 nucleotides line up with TRBD2. There are 16 residues in the CDR3. The V gene's germline CDR1 is LGHNA and CDR2 YSLEER. The V and J ends lost 4 bases and 2 bases, in that order; junction bases with no gene match: 7. The chain's CDR3 is CASSPSVAGGPYEQYF. CDR3 DNA sequence: TGCGCCAGCAGCCCCTCGGTAGCGGGAGGGCCCTACGAGCAGTACTTC.

This clone appeared once. The chain employs TRBV5-1 and TRBJ2-1, with TRBD2 matching 8 bases. This CDR3 is built from 14 residues. The J segment lost 6 bases and the V segment lost 7 bases, leaving 9 bases of the junction unmatched. Germline CDR1 reads SGHRS; CDR2 reads YFSETQ. The CDR3 DNA follows: TGCGCCAGCGGACCCTTCGGGACTAGCAATGAGCAGTTCTTC. This translates into CASGPFGTSNEQFF.

The count of this clone is one. This chain uses TRBV4-1 with TRBJ2-3; 8 bases agree with TRBD2. The length of the CDR3 is 15 residues. The J segment lost 0 bases and the V segment lost 7 bases, leaving 6 bases of the junction unmatched. Germline values: CDR1 MGHRA, CDR2 YSYEKL. The CDR3 DNA sequence: TGCGCCAGCACACCCGTAGCGGGAAGCACAGATACGCAGTATTTT. This sequence encodes CASTPVAGSTDTQYF.

The chain is built from TRBV7-3 and TRBJ2-1; D is ambiguous. The CDR3 has 13 residues. Trimming left V 2 bases short and J 6 bases short, with 8 bases between. CDR1 SGHTA and CDR2 FQGTGA come from the germline V gene. The CDR3 loop is CASSLWGSNEQFF. CDR3 nucleotides: TGTGCCAGCAGCTTATGGGGATCCAATGAGCAGTTCTTC.

CDR3 sequence: CASSRRSSAYEQYF. CDR3 in DNA: TGTGCCAGCAGCCGCCGGAGTAGCGCCTACGAGCAGTACTTC. The rearrangement joins TRBV7-2 to TRBJ2-7, with D perhaps matching TRBD2 (5 bases). The V end was cut by 5 bases, the J end by 2 bases, with 13 bases between. CDR1 SGHTA and CDR2 FQGNSA come from the germline V gene. The CDR3 is 14 amino acids.

V gene TRBV27 combines with J gene TRBJ2-2; TRBD2 is a possible D gene (5 bases). The germline V gene encodes CDR1 MNHEY and CDR2 SMNVEV (reference sequence). CDR3 length equals 14 residues. The V gene lost 5 bases and the J gene lost 4 bases, with 11 bases spanning the gap. The CDR3 loop reads CASSRGRGTGELFF. DNA of the CDR3: TGTGCCAGCAGTCGAGGGCGCGGCACCGGGGAGCTGTTTTTT.

This chain connects TRBV27 to TRBJ2-1, with 9 nucleotides matching TRBD2. V lost 6 bases and J lost 0; bases outside the gene matches: 6. CDR1 and CDR2 (germline): MNHEY, SMNVEV (reference sequence). The CDR3 is 16 residues long. The CDR3 sequence is CASRNLSGSSYNEQFF. In DNA form, the CDR3 reads TGTGCCAGCAGAAACCTTAGCGGGAGCTCCTACAATGAGCAGTTCTTC.

V usage is TRBV7-8 and J usage is TRBJ2-7; 10 positions match TRBD2. The germline CDR1 and CDR2 sequences are SGHVS and FQNEAQ. The CDR3 is made up of 18 amino acids. J gave up 2 bases and V 5 bases, and 15 bases lay outside the gene matches. The CDR3 here is CASSPGPSGSGDTYEQYF. The CDR3 DNA is TGTGCCAGCAGCCCAGGGCCTAGCGGGAGTGGGGATACCTACGAGCAGTACTTC.

The gene calls are TRBV6-6 and TRBJ1-2, with 9 bases matching TRBD1. The CDR3 length is 13 residues. J was trimmed by 8 bases and V by 5 bases; bases with no gene match: 6. CDR1 and CDR2 (germline): MNHNY, SVGAGI (reference sequence). Here the CDR3 DNA reads TGTGCCAGCAGTGTGGGACAGGGAACCGGCTACACCTTC. Translating gives CASSVGQGTGYTF.

The chain links TRBV19 to TRBJ2-7; 7 bases map to TRBD1. From germline, CDR1 is LNHDA and CDR2 SQIVND (reference sequence). This CDR3 comprises 15 residues. V was pared by 6 bases and J by 3 bases, with 11 bases of the junction left unmatched. CDR3 amino acids: CASSQSRPGGYEQYF. DNA for the CDR3: TGTGCCAGTAGCCAATCCCGGCCAGGGGGCTACGAGCAGTACTTC.

V usage is TRBV28 and J usage is TRBJ2-3, with 10 bases fitting TRBD2. There are 16 residues in the CDR3. In germline, CDR1 is MDHEN, CDR2 SYDVKM. With 1 base clipped from V and 9 bases from J, the junction kept 10 bases outside the gene matches. For the CDR3, the DNA is TGTGCCAGCAGTTTATTGGCTAGCGGGAGTCCCAGCACGCAGTATTTT. This translates into CASSLLASGSPSTQYF.

This chain joins TRBV27 and TRBJ2-7; maybe TRBD2 (5 bases). CDR1 MNHEY and CDR2 SMNVEV come from the germline V gene (reference sequence). The CDR3 spans 13 residues. Trimming took 4 bases from V and 2 from J, leaving 9 bases between them. The CDR3 is CASSSGIAYEQYF. DNA of the CDR3: TGTGCCAGCAGTTCCGGGATTGCCTACGAGCAGTACTTC.

This chain connects TRBV6-1 to TRBJ2-1, with D unclear. V lost 1 base to trimming and J lost 1 base, with 5 bases between them. Germline V lookup: CDR1 MNHNS, CDR2 SASEGT. CDR3 length equals 14 residues. The CDR3 is CASSEEGSYNEQFF. In DNA form, the CDR3 reads TGTGCCAGCAGTGAAGAGGGATCCTACAATGAGCAGTTCTTC.

Concerning this clone: Within the sample, other DNA sequences also encode this same CDR3. This sequence joins TRBV6-5 and TRBJ2-7; D is perhaps TRBD1 or TRBD2 (5 bases each). Germline CDR1 MNHEY, CDR2 SVGAGI. The V end lost 2 bases, the J end lost 2 bases, and 10 bases lay between the germline ends. The CDR3 totals 14 residues. The DNA for the CDR3 is TGTGCCAGCAGTTACGGGCTGGGGGCCTACGAGCAGTACTTC. Translated, it gives CASSYGLGAYEQYF.

The chain combines TRBV6-5 with TRBJ1-1, with 9 bases that match TRBD1. V was clipped by 4 bases and J by 6 bases; unmatched bases: 9. This CDR3 has 15 amino acids. The germline gives CDR1 MNHEY, CDR2 SVGAGI. The CDR3 coding sequence is TGTGCCAGCAGTTTGGTACGGACAGGGGTCTCTGAAGCTTTCTTT. It specifies CASSLVRTGVSEAFF.